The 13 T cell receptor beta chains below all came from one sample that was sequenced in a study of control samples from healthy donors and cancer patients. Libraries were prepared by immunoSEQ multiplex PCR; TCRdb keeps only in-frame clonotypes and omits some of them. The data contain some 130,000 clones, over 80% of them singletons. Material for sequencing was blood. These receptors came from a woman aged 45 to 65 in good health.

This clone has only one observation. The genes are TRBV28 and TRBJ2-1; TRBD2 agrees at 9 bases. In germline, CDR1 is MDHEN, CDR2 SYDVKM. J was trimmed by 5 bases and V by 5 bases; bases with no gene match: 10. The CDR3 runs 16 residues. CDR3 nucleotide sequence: TGTGCCAGCAGTCAAGAAATAGCGGGAGAGCACAATGAGCAGTTCTTC. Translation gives CASSQEIAGEHNEQFF.

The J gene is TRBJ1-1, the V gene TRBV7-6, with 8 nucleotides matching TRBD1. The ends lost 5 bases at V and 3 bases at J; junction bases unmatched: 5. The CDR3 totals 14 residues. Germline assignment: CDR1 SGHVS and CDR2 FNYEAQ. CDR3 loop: CASSRRGPDTEAFF. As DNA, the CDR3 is TGTGCCAGCAGCCGCAGGGGGCCCGACACTGAAGCTTTCTTT.

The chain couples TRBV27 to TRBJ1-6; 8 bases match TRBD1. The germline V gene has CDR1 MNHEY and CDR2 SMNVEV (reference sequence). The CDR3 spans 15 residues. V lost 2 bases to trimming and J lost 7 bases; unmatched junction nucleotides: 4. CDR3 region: CASSLDRGGNSPLHF. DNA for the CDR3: TGTGCCAGCAGTTTAGACAGGGGCGGCAATTCACCCCTCCACTTT.

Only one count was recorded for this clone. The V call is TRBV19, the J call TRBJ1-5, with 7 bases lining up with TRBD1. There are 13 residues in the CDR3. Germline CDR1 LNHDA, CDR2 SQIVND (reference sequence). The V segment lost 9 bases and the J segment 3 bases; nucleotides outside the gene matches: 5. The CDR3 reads CASAGQHNQPQHF. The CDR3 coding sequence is TGTGCCAGCGCGGGACAGCACAATCAGCCCCAGCATTTT.

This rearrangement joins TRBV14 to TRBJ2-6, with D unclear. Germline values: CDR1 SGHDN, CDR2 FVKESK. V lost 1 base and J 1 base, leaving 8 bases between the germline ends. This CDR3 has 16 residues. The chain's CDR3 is CASSQGKQSGANVLTF. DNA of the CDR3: TGTGCCAGCAGCCAAGGGAAACAGTCTGGGGCCAACGTCCTGACTTTC.

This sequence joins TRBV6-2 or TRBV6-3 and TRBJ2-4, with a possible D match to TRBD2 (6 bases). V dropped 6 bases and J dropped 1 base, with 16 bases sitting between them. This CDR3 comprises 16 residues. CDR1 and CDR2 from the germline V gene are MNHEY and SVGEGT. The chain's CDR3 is CASSPPGSGAKNIQYF. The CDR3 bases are TGTGCCAGCAGCCCCCCGGGGAGCGGGGCCAAAAACATTCAGTACTTC.

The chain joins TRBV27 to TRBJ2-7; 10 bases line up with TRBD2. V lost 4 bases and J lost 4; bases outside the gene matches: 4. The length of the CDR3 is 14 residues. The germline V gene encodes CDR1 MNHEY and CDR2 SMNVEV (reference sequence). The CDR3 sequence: CASSYSGGHYEQYF. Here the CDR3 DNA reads TGTGCCAGCAGTTATAGCGGGGGGCATTACGAGCAGTACTTC.

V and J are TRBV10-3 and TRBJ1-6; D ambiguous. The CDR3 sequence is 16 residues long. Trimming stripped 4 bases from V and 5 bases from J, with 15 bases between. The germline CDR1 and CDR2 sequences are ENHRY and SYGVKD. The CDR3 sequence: CAISAQVAGNNSPLHF. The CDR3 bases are TGTGCCATCAGTGCGCAAGTTGCGGGGAATAATTCACCCCTCCACTTT.

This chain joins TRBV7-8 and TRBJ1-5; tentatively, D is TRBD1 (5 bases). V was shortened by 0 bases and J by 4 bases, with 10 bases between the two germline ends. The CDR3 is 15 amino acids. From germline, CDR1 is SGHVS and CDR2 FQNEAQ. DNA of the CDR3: TGTGCCAGCAGCTTAGCGCTAGGGGAGAATCAGCCCCAGCATTTT. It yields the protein CASSLALGENQPQHF. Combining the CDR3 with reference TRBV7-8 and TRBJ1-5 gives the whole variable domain GAGVSQSPRYKVAKRGQDVALRCDPISGHVSLFWYQQALGQGPEFLTYFQNEAQLDKSGLPSDRFFAERPEGSVSTLKIQRTQQEDSAVYLCASSLALGENQPQHFGDGTRLSIL.

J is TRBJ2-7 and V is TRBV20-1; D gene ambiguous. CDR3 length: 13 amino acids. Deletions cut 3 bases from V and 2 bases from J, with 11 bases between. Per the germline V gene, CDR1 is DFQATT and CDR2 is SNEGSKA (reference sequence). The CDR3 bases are TGCAGTGCTAGTAGGCTGAATCCCTACGAGCAGTACTTC. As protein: CSASRLNPYEQYF.

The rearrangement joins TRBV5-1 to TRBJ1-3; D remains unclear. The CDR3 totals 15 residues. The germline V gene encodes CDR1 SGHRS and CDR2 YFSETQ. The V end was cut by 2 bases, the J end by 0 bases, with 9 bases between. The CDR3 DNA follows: TGCGCCAGCAGCTTACAACAAGACTCTGGAAACACCATATATTTT. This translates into CASSLQQDSGNTIYF.

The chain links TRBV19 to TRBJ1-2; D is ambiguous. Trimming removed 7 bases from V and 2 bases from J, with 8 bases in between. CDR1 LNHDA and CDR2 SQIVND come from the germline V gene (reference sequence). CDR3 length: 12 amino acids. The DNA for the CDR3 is TGTGCCAGTATTGAGCAAAACTATGGCTACACCTTC. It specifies CASIEQNYGYTF.

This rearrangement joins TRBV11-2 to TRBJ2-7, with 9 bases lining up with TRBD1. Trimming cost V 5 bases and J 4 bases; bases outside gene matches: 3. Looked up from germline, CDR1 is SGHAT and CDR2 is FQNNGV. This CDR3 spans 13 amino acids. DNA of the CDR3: TGTGCCAGCAGCATCGGACAGGGGTACGAGCAGTACTTC. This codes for CASSIGQGYEQYF.